The entry below gives a single T cell receptor (beta chain) sequence along with its context. In its sample, this clone was seen a few times. Its antigen has not been determined. Per-base qualities were not stored, and no clone one base away is much larger. The same CDR3 arises from other DNA sequences in this sample as well. The collaborating institutions used their own protocols to collect whole blood in K2EDTA tubes. For TCRbeta analysis, collaborators shipped samples in one of three forms: frozen whole blood, isolated PBMCs, or DNA extracted from either of those sample types. At the junction V is shortened by 2 bases and J by 0 bases, with 4 bases in between. Via the germline V gene, CDR1 is KGHSH and CDR2 LQKENI. Inclusive of the bounding cysteine and phenylalanine, the CDR3 is 13 residues long. Only the CDR3 DNA stays, 39 bases, in frame from base 1. The record originates from a study of blood T cell repertoires in COVID-19 (dated by TCRdb to the early 2020s). Looking at the study overall: Samples from collaborators originated in the United States, Italy and Spain and spanned both the acute and convalescent phases of COVID-19. The material from the prospective study consisted of cDNA or gDNA derived from T cells, B-cell-depleted T cells, or PBMCs. The dataset comprised deeply sampled blood TCRbeta repertoires from subjects exposed to, actively infected with, or recovered from COVID-19. A freely available public database, intended as a resource for researchers studying the immune response to SARS-CoV-2, is where the repertoires were released. The samples were drawn from two sources: the first 160 participants of the ongoing ImmuneRACE study, and about 1,300 subjects contributed by 6 global collaborators. Nearly every sample came with metadata listing a de-identified subject ID, COVID-19 status, age in years and sex. HLA class I and class II types, where available, came from metadata supplied by the sample provider rather than from assay-based typing.

Paper-wide results and their limitations: Clinical and demographic metadata were provided uncurated, with the amount varying by source and participant.

TCRbeta CDR3 regions were amplified from genomic DNA by means of the immunoSEQ Assay, a bias-controlled multiplex PCR. The published analysis was carried out like this. Within the assay, amplification of reference gene primers was used to estimate how many nucleated cells each sample contained. To quantify the absolute abundance of each unique TCRbeta CDR3 rearrangement, sequence reads were collapsed and filtered. For each sample, productive Simpson clonality was calculated as the square root of Simpson's diversity index across productive rearrangements. Entries here come from immuneACCESS through TCRdb and include only in-frame sequences with V and J called. Some clones fail to appear in such tables; in the studies checked, an unresolved V gene covers under half of the shortfall, and the cause of the remainder is unknown. That table is the source of V, J and clone size, and D and trimming were worked out from the DNA. The sample table lists around 180,000 clones, 70% to 90% of them with a count of one. In total, the top ten clones hold more than 2.5% of the sample.

Sequenced material: peripheral blood. This chain joins TRBV18 to TRBJ1-1, with the D gene too uncertain to name. The origin of this receptor is a man aged 55 to 70 with acute or convalescent COVID-19. The nucleotides are TGTGCCAGCTCACCAGCTATGAACACTGAAGCTTTCTTT. This sequence encodes CASSPAMNTEAFF.